A single sample is the source of the 26 T cell receptor beta chains below, sequenced in a study of technical replicates of blood from a few donors (TCRdb year 2017). Libraries were built with the immunoSEQ multiplex PCR assay. Sourced from immuneACCESS, this table was stored by TCRdb with only in-frame sequences that have V and J called. A share of the clones is absent; for the studies checked, an unresolved V gene accounts for under half, and the remainder has no known explanation. The sample records approximately 74,000 clones, roughly 98% of which are singletons. The ten largest account for roughly 0.17% of the sample. The sequenced material came from T cells isolated from PBMCs. These receptor sequences come from a human donor in good health.

This chain uses TRBV15 with TRBJ2-1; 8 bases are shared with TRBD2. The V and J ends lost 10 bases and 12 bases, in that order; junction bases with no gene match: 8. CDR1 and CDR2 from the germline V gene are LNHNV and YYDKDF (reference sequence). The length of the CDR3 is 11 residues. CDR3 sequence: CASVSGLAQFF. CDR3 nucleotides: TGTGCCAGCGTATCAGGACTAGCGCAGTTCTTC. Complete variable domain (other parts from reference TRBV15 and TRBJ2-1): DAMVIQNPRYQVTQFGKPVTLSCSQTLNHNVMYWYQQKSSQAPKLLFHYYDKDFNNEADTPDNFQSRRPNTSFCFLDIRSPGLGDTAMYLCASVSGLAQFFGPGTRLTVL.

The sample holds one count of this clone. The rearrangement joins TRBV6-5 to TRBJ2-5; possibly TRBD2 for D (5 bases). Deletions cut 3 bases from V and 11 bases from J, with 10 bases between. This CDR3 is built from 11 residues. CDR1 MNHEY and CDR2 SVGAGI come from the germline V gene. The CDR3 DNA sequence: TGTGCCAGCAGTTATAGTAGGAGGCAGTACTTC. Its protein is CASSYSRRQYF.

This sequence joins TRBV11-3 and TRBJ2-1; no firm D call. V lost 10 bases, J lost 2 bases, and 12 bases lay in between. CDR3 size: 13 residues. Germline values: CDR1 SGHNT, CDR2 YENEEA. As DNA, the CDR3 is TGTGCCACCTCACTATACCCCTACAATGAGCAGTTCTTC. Translated: CATSLYPYNEQFF.

CDR3 protein: CASSVGTSLGTDTQYF. The CDR3 nucleotides are TGTGCCAGCAGCGTAGGGACTTCGCTAGGCACAGATACGCAGTATTTT. This rearrangement joins TRBV9 to TRBJ2-3, with a possible D match to TRBD2 (5 bases). This CDR3 comprises 16 residues. The V gene lost 0 bases and the J gene lost 1 base, with 12 bases spanning the gap. The germline V gene encodes CDR1 SGDLS and CDR2 YYNGEE. The variable domain in full, completed from reference TRBV9 and TRBJ2-3, reads DSGVTQTPKHLITATGQRVTLRCSPRSGDLSVYWYQQSLDQGLQFLIQYYNGEERAKGNILERFSAQQFPDLHSELNLSSLELGDSALYFCASSVGTSLGTDTQYFGPGTRLTVL.

The rearrangement uses TRBV5-1 and TRBJ2-2, with D possibly being TRBD2 (6 bases). Germline CDR1 is SGHRS and CDR2 is YFSETQ. The CDR3 covers 18 residues. The V gene lost 0 bases and the J gene lost 5 bases, with 20 bases spanning the gap. The CDR3 nucleotides read TGCGCCAGCAGCTTGGTGCCTGGAGGGGCTAGAATAACCGGGGAGCTGTTTTTT. It yields the protein CASSLVPGGARITGELFF.

This chain uses TRBV6-6 with TRBJ1-2; D is ambiguous. CDR1 is MNHNY, CDR2 SVGAGI, per germline (reference sequence). This CDR3 region has 14 residues. Trimming removed 6 bases from V and 8 bases from J, with 19 bases in between. The CDR3 loop reads CASSPTGSQRGYTF. CDR3 in DNA: TGTGCCAGCAGCCCCACGGGGAGCCAGCGCGGCTACACCTTC.

V and J are TRBV7-9 and TRBJ1-1; no firm D call. Per the germline V gene, CDR1 is SEHNR and CDR2 is FQNEAQ (reference sequence). The CDR3 extends over 17 amino acids. The germline V and J ends were trimmed by 6 bases and 0 bases, with 20 bases remaining between them. CDR3 residues: CASRVNPRSRVNTEAFF. The CDR3 coding sequence is TGTGCCAGCAGGGTCAACCCAAGGTCTCGGGTGAACACTGAAGCTTTCTTT.

The J gene is TRBJ1-1, the V gene TRBV18; TRBD1 aligns across 7 bases. The CDR3 is 16 residues long. From germline, CDR1 is KGHSH and CDR2 LQKENI. J was trimmed by 4 bases and V by 3 bases; bases with no gene match: 11. CDR3 sequence (DNA): TGTGCCAGCTCACCGAGGGGTCAGGGGGTAGGCACTGAAGCTTTCTTT. It specifies CASSPRGQGVGTEAFF.

The V call is TRBV18, the J call TRBJ1-2; 9 nucleotides line up with TRBD1. This CDR3 is built from 13 residues. Germline V gene lookup returns CDR1 KGHSH and CDR2 LQKENI. The trim removed 3 bases at V and 7 bases at J, leaving 3 bases unmatched. The CDR3 region has the DNA TGTGCCAGCTCACCCAGGGACAGGGCTGGCTACACCTTC. Its protein is CASSPRDRAGYTF.

This chain links TRBV14 with TRBJ2-2, with D unresolved. Trimming shortened V by 5 bases and J by 4 bases, and 8 bases separated the two germline ends. The CDR3 runs 13 residues. CDR1 and CDR2 (germline): SGHDN, FVKESK. CDR3 in amino acids: CASSSRGTGELFF. CDR3 coding DNA: TGTGCCAGCAGCTCCCGAGGCACCGGGGAGCTGTTTTTT.

The rearrangement joins TRBV11-3 to TRBJ2-1, with D perhaps TRBD2 (6 bases). With 3 bases removed from V and 2 bases from J, the gap between germline ends came to 8 bases. This CDR3 has 14 amino acids. CDR1 SGHNT and CDR2 YENEEA come from the germline V gene. Here the CDR3 reads CASSLGGAYNEQFF. The CDR3 DNA reads TGTGCCAGCAGCTTGGGGGGAGCCTACAATGAGCAGTTCTTC.

The rearrangement joins TRBV2 to TRBJ1-1; 8 nucleotides line up with TRBD1. Germline trimming cut 4 bases from V and 1 base from J; bases unmatched to any gene: 11. This CDR3 has 17 amino acids. Germline V lookup: CDR1 SNHLY, CDR2 FYNNEI. The CDR3 DNA reads as TGTGCCAGCAGTGTAACCCGGGACAGGTGGGGGAACACTGAAGCTTTCTTT. Its protein product is CASSVTRDRWGNTEAFF. Full variable domain (remainder filled in from reference TRBV2 and TRBJ1-1): EPEVTQTPSHQVTQMGQEVILRCVPISNHLYFYWYRQILGQKVEFLVSFYNNEISEKSEIFDDQFSVERPDGSNFTLKIRSTKLEDSAMYFCASSVTRDRWGNTEAFFGQGTRLTVV.

The V call is TRBV30, the J call TRBJ1-1; D may be TRBD1 (5 bases). V was clipped by 3 bases and J by 4 bases, with 15 bases between them. Per germline, CDR1 GTSNPN and CDR2 SVGIG (reference sequence). There are 14 residues in the CDR3. CDR3 bases: TGTGCCTGGAGACGCCTCAGGGAGGGCACTGAAGCTTTCTTT. It yields the protein CAWRRLREGTEAFF. Filled out from reference TRBV30 and TRBJ1-1, the complete variable domain reads SQTIHQWPATLVQPVGSPLSLECTVEGTSNPNLYWYRQAAGRGLQLLFYSVGIGQISSEVPQNLSASRPQDRQFILSSKKLLLSDSGFYLCAWRRLREGTEAFFGQGTRLTVV.

V is TRBV29-1 and J is TRBJ1-2; perhaps TRBD1 as D (5 bases). This CDR3 has 14 residues. Deletions cut 4 bases from V and 5 bases from J, with 17 bases between. Germline values: CDR1 SQVTM, CDR2 ANQGSEA. The CDR3, as DNA: TGCAGCGTTGTCCCTTTATGGGGGGGTTATGGCTACACCTTC. Amino acid sequence: CSVVPLWGGYGYTF.

CDR3 in amino acids: CASSLGGDADNGYTF. In DNA, the CDR3 is TGCGCCAGCAGCTTGGGTGGCGATGCGGATAATGGCTACACCTTC. This sequence joins TRBV5-1 and TRBJ1-2; D not resolved. Trimming took 0 bases from V and 6 from J, leaving 15 bases between them. CDR3 length: 15 amino acids. Germline loops: CDR1 SGHRS, CDR2 YFSETQ. The full variable domain, its missing parts supplied by reference TRBV5-1 and TRBJ1-2, is KAGVTQTPRYLIKTRGQQVTLSCSPISGHRSVSWYQQTPGQGLQFLFEYFSETQRNKGNFPGRFSGRQFSNSRSEMNVSTLELGDSALYLCASSLGGDADNGYTFGSGTRLTVV.

This chain links TRBV27 with TRBJ2-7; perhaps TRBD2 as D (6 bases). Between the trimmed V and J ends, which lost 3 bases and 5 bases, there was a span of 11 bases. The CDR3 has 13 amino acids. Looked up from germline, CDR1 is MNHEY and CDR2 is SMNVEV (reference sequence). The CDR3 protein is CASSFDGEDEQYF. CDR3 sequence (DNA): TGTGCCAGCAGTTTCGACGGGGAGGACGAGCAGTACTTC.

The chain recombines TRBV27 with TRBJ2-3; no definite D call. Per germline, CDR1 MNHEY and CDR2 SMNVEV (reference sequence). The CDR3 loop spans 14 amino acids. V lost 7 bases, J lost 2 bases, and 13 bases lay in between. The CDR3 is CASTNGFSTDTQYF. CDR3 DNA: TGTGCCAGCACGAACGGGTTTTCCACAGATACGCAGTATTTT.

A few counts support this clone. The chain couples TRBV2 to TRBJ2-7; D gene ambiguous. CDR3 length equals 13 residues. The germline V gene has CDR1 SNHLY and CDR2 FYNNEI. The V and J ends lost 6 bases and 0 bases respectively, with 9 bases between them. The CDR3 loop is CASRVVSSYEQYF. For the CDR3, the DNA is TGTGCCAGCAGGGTCGTTAGCTCCTACGAGCAGTACTTC. The full variable domain, completed using reference TRBV2 and TRBJ2-7, is EPEVTQTPSHQVTQMGQEVILRCVPISNHLYFYWYRQILGQKVEFLVSFYNNEISEKSEIFDDQFSVERPDGSNFTLKIRSTKLEDSAMYFCASRVVSSYEQYFGPGTRLTVT.

The chain is built from TRBV5-1 and TRBJ1-2; TRBD1 is a possible D gene (6 bases). The CDR3 contains 12 residues. Per germline, CDR1 SGHRS and CDR2 YFSETQ. V was pared by 7 bases and J by 5 bases, with 12 bases between. The CDR3 region has the DNA TGCGCCAGCCGAACAGGGTTTTATGGCTACACCTTC. It encodes CASRTGFYGYTF.

V usage is TRBV29-1 and J usage is TRBJ2-2; D is unclear. The CDR3 consists of 13 residues. With 4 bases removed from V and 3 bases from J, the gap between germline ends came to 9 bases. Germline values: CDR1 SQVTM, CDR2 ANQGSEA. For the CDR3, the DNA is TGCAGCGTTGGAGCAAAATACACCGGGGAGCTGTTTTTT. As protein: CSVGAKYTGELFF.

The chain links TRBV11-2 to TRBJ1-4, with a weak D call TRBD1 (5 bases). Germline V gene sequence: CDR1 SGHAT, CDR2 FQNNGV. V lost 8 bases and J lost 7, with 17 bases in between. This CDR3 region has 14 residues. The CDR3 nucleotides are TGTGCCAGCTCACTGGGGCAGGCAACTGAAAAACTGTTTTTT. Protein: CASSLGQATEKLFF.

This clone has more than one count but fewer than ten. The V and J genes are TRBV9 and TRBJ1-1, with 8 bases fitting TRBD1. After removal of 0 bases from V and 4 bases from J, the junction contained 5 bases not matched to a gene. Germline V gene data show CDR1 as SGDLS and CDR2 as YYNGEE. The CDR3 runs to 15 residues. The CDR3 region has the DNA TGTGCCAGCAGCGTAGGACAGGGGCTGGGCACTGAAGCTTTCTTT. It yields the protein CASSVGQGLGTEAFF.

The table lists this clone with a count of one. This chain links TRBV5-1 with TRBJ2-1; 8 bases line up with TRBD2. Losses at the gene ends were 1 base for V and 6 bases for J; bases not matched to a gene: 9. This CDR3 is built from 16 residues. Germline V gives CDR1 SGHRS, CDR2 YFSETQ. This chain's CDR3 is CASSLFGGLGPNEQFF. In nucleotides, the CDR3 is TGCGCCAGCAGCTTGTTCGGGGGACTAGGTCCCAATGAGCAGTTCTTC.

The chain has TRBV4-2 and TRBJ1-4; D call uncertain. The CDR3 consists of 16 residues. V gave up 0 bases and J gave up 4 bases, with 12 bases separating them. The germline gives CDR1 LGHNA, CDR2 YNFKEQ. CDR3 sequence reads: CASSQESARFNEKLFF. CDR3 sequence (DNA): TGTGCCAGCAGCCAAGAATCGGCCAGGTTTAATGAAAAACTGTTTTTT.

The chain uses TRBV4-1 and TRBJ1-4; tentatively, D is TRBD1 (6 bases). V was clipped by 1 base and J by 7 bases, with 13 bases between them. Germline CDR1 and CDR2: MGHRA and YSYEKL. The CDR3 runs to 15 residues. CDR3 region: CASSQGGPRGEKLFF. The CDR3 coding sequence is TGCGCCAGCAGCCAAGGGGGGCCGAGGGGTGAAAAACTGTTTTTT.

V usage is TRBV6-6 and J usage is TRBJ1-5, with TRBD1 as a possible D gene (6 bases). The CDR3 loop spans 14 amino acids. CDR1 is MNHNY, CDR2 SVGAGI, per germline (reference sequence). V was shortened by 2 bases and J by 11 bases, with 16 bases between the two germline ends. CDR3 coding DNA: TGTGCCAGCAGTTACCTGACAGGATCCGTTGCCCAGCATTTT. The encoded protein is CASSYLTGSVAQHF.